This T cell receptor beta chain derives from a study of graft-versus-host responses after intestinal transplantation. CDR3 length: 19 amino acids. Trimming removed 2 bases from V and 0 bases from J, with 21 bases in between. Germline CDR1 SGHNT, CDR2 YYREEE (reference sequence). Assay used: immunoSEQ multiplex PCR; TCRdb lists only in-frame clones, some missing. The sample contains thousands of clones, 85% to 95% of which appear only once. This sample comprised PBMCs, obtained around 31 days after intestinal transplant. The chain is built from TRBV5-4 and TRBJ2-1; D tentatively reads TRBD1 or TRBD2 (6 bases each). The sequence was collected from a human patient who received an intestinal transplant, so some T cells may come from the graft donor. The DNA for the CDR3 is TGTGCCAGCAGCTTATCAAAATTCGGGGGCGCCTCCTCCTACAATGAGCAGTTCTTC. Protein product: CASSLSKFGGASSYNEQFF.